Listed below are T cell receptor beta chains from one sample, sequenced in a study of blood T cell repertoires in COVID-19. TCRdb keeps only in-frame clones here, not all; method: immunoSEQ multiplex PCR. Here the sample spans 200,000 or so clones, about 85% being singletons. Specimen: PBMCs or T cells enriched from blood (not recorded which). The receptors shown here come from a man aged 25-40 years who had recovered from COVID-19. CDR3s include the opening cysteine and the closing phenylalanine or tryptophan. Each record gives: clone size, D gene, J gene, V gene, CDR3 DNA, CDR3 protein. A D gene is named only where the DNA matches it firmly. Expanded clones get a size class; other rows say once, few or many, or leave the size out.

- TRBD1 TRBJ2-3 TRBV30 TGTGCCTGGAGTACAGGTATTCGACAGGGTTCAGATACGCAGTATTTT CAWSTGIRQGSDTQYF
- TRBD2 TRBJ2-5 TRBV24-1 TGTGCCACCAGTCCGGGAGGACTAGCGTGGGGGGAGACCCAGTACTTC CATSPGGLAWGETQYF
- TRBD2 TRBJ2-7 TRBV5-1 TGCGCCAGCAGCGCGGGACTAGCGGGAGATCAGCAGTACTTC CASSAGLAGDQQYF
- - TRBJ2-1 TRBV7-3 TGTGCCAGCAGGATGGGTGGGAGCTCTGAGCAGTTCTTC CASRMGGSSEQFF
few TRBD1 TRBJ1-1 TRBV6-2/TRBV6-3 TGTGCCAGCAGTTACTTGGGACAGGACTCTGAAGCTTTCTTT CASSYLGQDSEAFF
- - TRBJ1-6 TRBV21-1 TGTGCCAGCAGCGACGTCCGGGGATCACCCCTCCACTTT CASSDVRGSPLHF
- - TRBJ1-5 TRBV19 TGTGCCAGTAGTTTAAATCTTTATAGCAATCAGCCCCAGCATTTT CASSLNLYSNQPQHF
- TRBD2 TRBJ2-3 TRBV3-1/TRBV3-2 TGTGCCAGCAGCCAAGAAGGGGCGGGGGACACAGATACGCAGTATTTT CASSQEGAGDTDTQYF
- TRBD1 TRBJ2-1 TRBV6-6 TGTGCCAGCAGTCCCTATGGCCTACTCCGTTGGGACAGCCATTACAATGAGCAGTTCTTC CASSPYGLLRWDSHYNEQFF
- - TRBJ1-1 TRBV4-1 TGCGCCAGCAGCCATAGCCCCGGGACACCGAACACTGAAGCTTTCTTT CASSHSPGTPNTEAFF
- TRBD1 TRBJ1-2 TRBV7-6 TGTGCCAGCAGCTCGGACAGGGTTCGAGATGGCTACACCTTC CASSSDRVRDGYTF
- TRBD2 TRBJ2-1 TRBV3-1/TRBV3-2 TGTGCCAGCAGCCAAACCCGGACTAGCGGGAATCCCTACAATGAGCAGTTCTTC CASSQTRTSGNPYNEQFF
- TRBD1 TRBJ1-5 TRBV15 TGTGCCACCAGCTCAACGGACAGGGGTTTTTATCAGCCCCAGCATTTT CATSSTDRGFYQPQHF
- - TRBJ1-3 TRBV3-1/TRBV3-2 TGTGCCAGCAGCCCGTTCCCCGGAAACACCATATATTTT CASSPFPGNTIYF
- - TRBJ1-1 TRBV4-1 TGCGCCAGCAGCCAAGATAACAGGAAAGGGACTGAAGCTTTCTTT CASSQDNRKGTEAFF
- TRBD1 TRBJ1-2 TRBV28 TGTGCCAGCAGTCCAGCCGCGGGACAGGGGGCCTATGGCTACACCTTC CASSPAAGQGAYGYTF
- - TRBJ2-1 TRBV12-5 TGTGCTAGTGGTTTGGCCCTCCCTAGACAGCGCAATGAGCAGTTCTTC CASGLALPRQRNEQFF
once - TRBJ1-5 TRBV19 TGTGCCAGTAGTATGGTTTCCCTAATGGGAGGACAGCCCCAGCATTTT CASSMVSLMGGQPQHF
- - TRBJ2-2 TRBV28 TGTGCCAGCACGAGCCGCGGGGAGCTGTTTTTT CASTSRGELFF
- TRBD1 TRBJ1-1 TRBV10-3 TGTGCCATCAGTGCGACAGGGCTTGAAGCTTTCTTT CAISATGLEAFF
- - TRBJ1-1 TRBV6-5 TGTGCCAGCAGTTACTCGCAGACAGTGATCACTGAAGCTTTCTTT CASSYSQTVITEAFF
- - TRBJ2-7 TRBV9 TGTGCCAGCAGCGTAGACAGGGATGGGAGCGAGCAGTACTTC CASSVDRDGSEQYF